The 32 T cell receptor beta chains listed next were all sequenced from one sample in a study of T cell repertoires in cytomegalovirus infection. One entry per CDR3 protein results from TCRdb running MiXCR on the reads. The sample contains 450,000 to 650,000 distinct CDR3 sequences, 26% of which appear only once. The sample was PBMCs. Receptors were obtained from a human donor in good health (CMV status not recorded). Some clones in this sample may be carry-over from other donors' samples.

The rearrangement links TRBV29-1 to TRBJ1-2; D is undetermined. The V and J ends lost 4 bases and 8 bases respectively, with 11 bases between them. There are 11 residues in the CDR3. Per the germline V gene, CDR1 is SQVTM and CDR2 is ANQGSEA. CDR3 residues: CSVGADGGYTF. CDR3 DNA: TGCAGCGTTGGGGCCGACGGAGGCTACACCTTC. The variable domain in full, with the rest retrieved from reference TRBV29-1 and TRBJ1-2, is SAVISQKPSRDICQRGTSLTIQCQVDSQVTMMFWYRQQPGQSLTLIATANQGSEATYESGFVIDKFPISRPNLTFSTLTVSNMSPEDSSIYLCSVGADGGYTFGSGTRLTVV.

This clonotype was seen only a few times. The CDR3 spells CASSLRDREWNNEQFF. CDR3 DNA sequence: TGTGCCAGCAGTTTAAGAGACAGGGAATGGAACAATGAGCAGTTCTTC. The chain joins TRBV28 to TRBJ2-1, with 7 bases matching TRBD1. CDR1 and CDR2 (germline): MDHEN, SYDVKM. V shed 2 bases, J shed 5 bases, and the junction held 9 bases outside the gene matches. There are 16 residues in the CDR3.

The chain employs TRBV19 and TRBJ2-4, with 7 bases identical to TRBD1. J was trimmed by 3 bases and V by 5 bases; bases with no gene match: 7. The CDR3 runs to 15 residues. Germline V gene sequence: CDR1 LNHDA, CDR2 SQIVND (reference sequence). The CDR3 DNA reads as TGTGCCAGTAGTCCACACAGGGGCGGCAAAAACATTCAGTACTTC. As protein: CASSPHRGGKNIQYF.

The sample holds a few counts of this clonotype. The chain joins TRBV19 to TRBJ2-3, with D unclear. The CDR3 is made up of 12 amino acids. Germline lookup yields CDR1 LNHDA and CDR2 SQIVND (reference sequence). The germline V and J ends were trimmed by 5 bases and 6 bases, with 9 bases remaining between them. As DNA, the CDR3 is TGTGCCAGTAGTCCGTCGGAGGATACGCAGTATTTT. Translation: CASSPSEDTQYF.

This clonotype was detected a few times. The chain links TRBV7-9 to TRBJ1-1; 7 bases are shared with TRBD1. In germline, CDR1 is SEHNR, CDR2 FQNEAQ (reference sequence). Losses at the gene ends were 6 bases for V and 11 bases for J; bases not matched to a gene: 12. There are 13 residues in the CDR3. The CDR3 sequence: CASSSGGPTGAFF. CDR3 bases: TGTGCCAGCAGTTCAGGGGGGCCTACTGGGGCTTTCTTT.

The V call is TRBV20-1, the J call TRBJ1-2; TRBD1 aligns across 11 bases. The CDR3 sequence is 16 residues long. Germline CDR1 is DFQATT and CDR2 is SNEGSKA (reference sequence). V lost 6 bases and J lost 4; bases outside the gene matches: 13. DNA for the CDR3: TGCAGTGCACTAGCTCCTTGGACAGGGGGCGCCTATGGCTACACCTTC. Protein product: CSALAPWTGGAYGYTF.

This chain joins TRBV28 and TRBJ2-7, with TRBD1 identical over 8 bases. Per germline, CDR1 MDHEN and CDR2 SYDVKM. There are 14 residues in the CDR3. V gave up 1 base and J gave up 4 bases; unmatched junction bases: 3. DNA of the CDR3: TGTGCCAGCAGTTTATTGGACAGGGTTTACGAGCAGTACTTC. It is translated as CASSLLDRVYEQYF. Full variable domain (rest looked up from reference TRBV28 and TRBJ2-7): DVKVTQSSRYLVKRTGEKVFLECVQDMDHENMFWYRQDPGLGLRLIYFSYDVKMKEKGDIPEGYSVSREKKERFSLILESASTNQTSMYLCASSLLDRVYEQYFGPGTRLTVT.

The chain links TRBV7-9 to TRBJ2-2; D unclear. CDR1 and CDR2 from the germline V gene are SEHNR and FQNEAQ (reference sequence). Trimming pared 3 bases from V and 7 bases from J, leaving 24 bases between. CDR3 length equals 18 residues. CDR3 loop: CASSLRPGGGQEGGELFF. CDR3 in DNA: TGTGCCAGCAGCTTGAGGCCTGGCGGCGGCCAAGAAGGCGGGGAGCTGTTTTTT.

The V call is TRBV9, the J call TRBJ2-5, with 7 bases identical to TRBD1. V shed 3 bases, J shed 1 base, and the junction held 6 bases outside the gene matches. The CDR3 is 15 residues long. Germline CDR1 and CDR2: SGDLS and YYNGEE. CDR3 in DNA: TGTGCCAGCAGCGATGAGGGACAGCCCCAAGAGACCCAGTACTTC. It codes for CASSDEGQPQETQYF.

This clonotype was picked up a small number of times. The chain links TRBV4-3 to TRBJ1-1, with D unresolved. Trimming took 1 base from V and 0 from J, leaving 6 bases between them. The CDR3 spans 14 residues. Germline values: CDR1 LGHNA, CDR2 YSLEER. The CDR3 region is CASSQGPLNTEAFF. Written as DNA, the CDR3 is TGCGCCAGCAGCCAAGGTCCGTTGAACACTGAAGCTTTCTTT.

The chain couples TRBV19 to TRBJ1-5; D is perhaps TRBD1 (5 bases). CDR1 is LNHDA and CDR2 is SQIVND in the germline V gene (reference sequence). V gave up 4 bases and J gave up 4 bases, with 17 bases separating them. There are 16 residues in the CDR3. This CDR3 is CASSTERGIANQPQHF. The CDR3 DNA sequence: TGTGCCAGTAGTACAGAAAGGGGAATTGCGAATCAGCCCCAGCATTTT.

This clonotype turned up a few times. The chain couples TRBV18 to TRBJ2-1, with 7 bases aligning to TRBD2. V dropped 0 bases and J dropped 7; count of bases not matched to a gene: 6. The length of the CDR3 is 15 residues. CDR1 KGHSH and CDR2 LQKENI come from the germline V gene. The chain's CDR3 is CASSPPREKQNEQFF. CDR3 coding DNA: TGTGCCAGCTCACCACCGCGGGAGAAGCAAAATGAGCAGTTCTTC.

This chain joins TRBV15 and TRBJ1-1, with D unclear. This CDR3 has 14 amino acids. Per the germline V gene, CDR1 is LNHNV and CDR2 is YYDKDF (reference sequence). The V end lost 0 bases, the J end lost 0 bases, and 5 bases lay between the germline ends. CDR3 sequence (DNA): TGTGCCACCAGCAGAGACAGGATGAACACTGAAGCTTTCTTT. It yields the protein CATSRDRMNTEAFF.

This clonotype was found a few times. This chain connects TRBV11-2 to TRBJ1-2, with D perhaps matching TRBD1 (5 bases). V was clipped by 3 bases and J by 3 bases, with 11 bases between them. Germline values: CDR1 SGHAT, CDR2 FQNNGV. The CDR3 runs 14 residues. The CDR3 here is CASSLTDSHYGYTF. The CDR3 DNA reads as TGTGCCAGCAGCTTGACAGATTCTCACTATGGCTACACCTTC.

As for this clonotype: Its ends do not fully match the called genes, so a read error is possible. The CDR3 sequence is CASSAGLGGTDTQYF. In DNA, the CDR3 is TGTGCTAGCAGCGCGGGACTAGGGGGCACAGATACGCAGTATTTT. The chain is built from TRBV7-7 and TRBJ2-3; 8 bases align to TRBD2. The CDR3 extends over 15 amino acids. CDR1 and CDR2 from the germline V gene are SSHAT and FNYEAQ (reference sequence).

This clonotype turned up a few times. V is TRBV19 and J is TRBJ1-2; 8 bases agree with TRBD1. The CDR3 contains 12 residues. V was clipped by 4 bases and J by 8 bases; unmatched bases: 3. Germline V gene lookup returns CDR1 LNHDA and CDR2 SQIVND (reference sequence). The CDR3 DNA is TGTGCCAGTAGTACCCCAGGGGGCGGCTACACCTTC. Translation: CASSTPGGGYTF.

The V call is TRBV7-2, the J call TRBJ2-5; 9 bases are a match to TRBD2. The V gene's germline CDR1 is SGHTA and CDR2 FQGNSA. The CDR3 length is 14 residues. V dropped 7 bases and J dropped 4; count of bases not matched to a gene: 7. The CDR3 region has the DNA TGTGCCAGCACGTTGCGGGAGGGAGGAGAGACCCAGTACTTC. It encodes CASTLREGGETQYF. The full variable domain, rest sourced from reference TRBV7-2 and TRBJ2-5, is GAGVSQSPSNKVTEKGKDVELRCDPISGHTALYWYRQSLGQGLEFLIYFQGNSAPDKSGLPSDRFSAERTGGSVSTLTIQRTQQEDSAVYLCASTLREGGETQYFGPGTRLLVL.

The chain carries TRBV6-2 or TRBV6-3 and TRBJ2-7, with D uncertain. This CDR3 is 14 amino acids long. The germline gives CDR1 MNHEY, CDR2 SVGEGT. Trimming removed 8 bases from V and 0 bases from J, with 14 bases in between. This chain's CDR3 is CASETANNSYEQYF. As DNA, the CDR3 is TGTGCCAGCGAAACCGCGAACAACTCCTACGAGCAGTACTTC.

The chain has TRBV7-3 and TRBJ2-2; 7 nucleotides align to TRBD1. V dropped 5 bases and J dropped 6; count of bases not matched to a gene: 6. The CDR3 is 14 residues long. Germline V lookup: CDR1 SGHTA, CDR2 FQGTGA. The CDR3 coding sequence is TGTGCCAGCAGCCCCAGACAGGGCTCCGGGGAGCTGTTTTTT. Translating it yields CASSPRQGSGELFF.

The sample holds many counts of this clonotype. The chain is built from TRBV4-1 and TRBJ1-1; TRBD1 matches 8 bases. The CDR3 runs 17 residues. With V trimmed by 0 bases and J by 2 bases, 8 bases remained unmatched. Germline V gene sequence: CDR1 MGHRA, CDR2 YSYEKL. CDR3 nucleotides: TGCGCCAGCAGCCAAGACCTTTCCGGGACAGGAAACACTGAAGCTTTCTTT. Its translation: CASSQDLSGTGNTEAFF.

This clonotype has just a few counts. The rearrangement links TRBV20-1 to TRBJ2-3, with 9 nucleotides matching TRBD2. This CDR3 spans 15 amino acids. V lost 5 bases to trimming and J lost 6 bases; unmatched junction nucleotides: 12. Germline V lookup: CDR1 DFQATT, CDR2 SNEGSKA (reference sequence). The CDR3 reads CSALETSGDGDTQYF. Written as DNA, the CDR3 is TGCAGTGCTCTGGAGACTAGCGGAGATGGGGATACGCAGTATTTT.

The chain uses TRBV9 and TRBJ2-7; no clear D. CDR1 and CDR2 (germline): SGDLS, YYNGEE. The CDR3 sequence is 15 residues long. V dropped 2 bases and J dropped 0 bases, with 12 bases sitting between them. The CDR3 spells CASSVGGGYSYEQYF. CDR3 nucleotides: TGTGCCAGCAGCGTTGGCGGCGGATACTCCTACGAGCAGTACTTC.

This clonotype was counted at least ten times. This chain connects TRBV7-2 to TRBJ2-1; D gene ambiguous. This CDR3 has 14 amino acids. Trimming took off 4 bases at V and 9 bases at J, with 16 bases between the two ends. CDR1 and CDR2 (germline): SGHTA, FQGNSA. CDR3 sequence reads: CASSSNLVTLEQFF. DNA for the CDR3: TGTGCCAGCAGCTCCAATCTTGTTACACTTGAGCAGTTCTTC.

The rearrangement links TRBV14 to TRBJ2-1; D is undetermined. Germline V gives CDR1 SGHDN, CDR2 FVKESK. V was clipped by 0 bases and J by 6 bases, with 18 bases between them. The CDR3 extends over 17 amino acids. In DNA form, the CDR3 reads TGTGCCAGCAGCCAAGATTGGGCCCCTCGGCCCCGCAATGAGCAGTTCTTC. Protein product: CASSQDWAPRPRNEQFF.

In its sample, this clonotype was seen a few times. The chain carries TRBV7-2 and TRBJ1-4; TRBD1 matches 7 bases. From germline, CDR1 is SGHTA and CDR2 FQGNSA. The trim removed 5 bases at V and 3 bases at J, leaving 0 bases unmatched. The CDR3 is 13 amino acids. CDR3 DNA sequence: TGTGCCAGCAGCCAGGGGGCTAATGAAAAACTGTTTTTT. It translates to CASSQGANEKLFF.

This clonotype was recorded a few times. J is TRBJ2-2 and V is TRBV6-2 or TRBV6-3; TRBD1 matches 8 bases. CDR1 and CDR2 (germline): MNHEY, SVGEGT. With V trimmed by 7 bases and J by 6 bases, 13 bases remained unmatched. The CDR3 runs to 16 residues. CDR3 sequence: CASTLRTGIRSGELFF. Written as DNA, the CDR3 is TGTGCCAGCACCCTGAGGACAGGGATTAGATCCGGGGAGCTGTTTTTT.

The chain couples TRBV7-9 to TRBJ1-2, with TRBD1 matching 12 bases. The CDR3 is made up of 15 amino acids. Germline V lookup: CDR1 SEHNR, CDR2 FQNEAQ (reference sequence). V lost 4 bases and J lost 5; bases outside the gene matches: 5. CDR3 bases: TGTGCCAGCAGCTCCTCGGGACAGGGGGCTTATGGCTACACCTTC. This encodes CASSSSGQGAYGYTF.

The chain combines TRBV20-1 with TRBJ2-1; D might be TRBD2 (6 bases). Germline CDR1 and CDR2: DFQATT and SNEGSKA (reference sequence). Trimming stripped 6 bases from V and 2 bases from J, with 8 bases between. CDR3 length: 12 residues. CDR3 DNA sequence: TGCAGTGCAGGACTACCCTACAATGAGCAGTTCTTC. It yields the protein CSAGLPYNEQFF.

CDR3 amino acids: CASRKAGGLAGELFF. The CDR3 DNA follows: TGTGCCAGCAGAAAAGCGGGAGGCTTAGCCGGGGAGCTGTTTTTT. The genes are TRBV6-1 and TRBJ2-2; TRBD2 matches 9 bases. The trim removed 6 bases at V and 6 bases at J, leaving 8 bases unmatched. CDR1 and CDR2 (germline): MNHNS, SASEGT. The CDR3 sequence is 15 residues long.

V is TRBV7-2 and J is TRBJ1-2, with D perhaps TRBD1 (6 bases). The V end lost 5 bases, the J end lost 4 bases, and 20 bases lay between the germline ends. The CDR3 extends over 16 amino acids. Germline V lookup: CDR1 SGHTA, CDR2 FQGNSA. The CDR3 sequence is CASSQPLGGGGYGYTF. DNA of the CDR3: TGTGCCAGCAGCCAACCTTTGGGAGGGGGAGGCTATGGCTACACCTTC.

This clonotype showed up just a few times. The rearrangement joins TRBV6-2 or TRBV6-3 to TRBJ2-3; TRBD2 aligns across 7 bases. CDR1 is MNHEY and CDR2 is SVGEGT in the germline V gene. This CDR3 spans 17 amino acids. V was pared by 4 bases and J by 2 bases, with 12 bases of the junction left unmatched. DNA for the CDR3: TGTGCCAGCAGTTCCCCCCGTGCGCGGGAGACCACAGATACGCAGTATTTT. The encoded protein is CASSSPRARETTDTQYF.

The rearrangement uses TRBV7-8 and TRBJ2-1; 12 bases are shared with TRBD2. The length of the CDR3 is 18 residues. V lost 5 bases, J lost 7 bases, and 15 bases stayed unmatched. In germline, CDR1 is SGHVS, CDR2 FQNEAQ. This chain's CDR3 is CASSRKTRLAGDHNEQFF. The CDR3 DNA reads as TGTGCCAGCAGCCGGAAGACCAGACTAGCGGGAGATCATAATGAGCAGTTCTTC. The full variable domain, rest sourced from reference TRBV7-8 and TRBJ2-1, is GAGVSQSPRYKVAKRGQDVALRCDPISGHVSLFWYQQALGQGPEFLTYFQNEAQLDKSGLPSDRFFAERPEGSVSTLKIQRTQQEDSAVYLCASSRKTRLAGDHNEQFFGPGTRLTVL.